This T cell receptor beta chain emerged from a study of prognosis after radiotherapy for stage I lung cancer. Study-level information: Participants consisted of stage I non-small cell lung cancer patients, who were enrolled between April 2018 and January 2019. General study findings and limits: A fall in unique TCR clone counts followed stereotactic body radiation therapy, with medians of approximately 9,600 versus 7,200.

By two-round multiplex PCR, the TCR beta CDR3 was amplified from genomic DNA. First-round PCR, the initial amplification, used primers specific to each TRBV and TRBJ gene. TCRdb fed the multiplex PCR reads into MiXCR, producing one record per CDR3 protein. The profile shows about 15,000 distinct CDR3 sequences, about 60% of them singletons. V trimming: 10 bases; J trimming: 8 bases; junction bases outside the gene matches: 6. The germline V gene encodes CDR1 SNHLY and CDR2 FYNNEI. This CDR3 region has 14 residues. A note on this clonotype: Its antigen is unknown.

Here the sequenced sample was PBMCs, taken before or after stereotactic body radiation therapy (not recorded which). This TCR was recovered from a donor aged 50 or older with non-small cell lung cancer. The V and J genes are TRBV2 and TRBJ2-1; 15 positions agree with TRBD2. Written as DNA, the CDR3 is TGTGCCACCAGGACTAGCGGGAGGGGCGATGAGCAGTTCTTC. Translated, it gives CATRTSGRGDEQFF.